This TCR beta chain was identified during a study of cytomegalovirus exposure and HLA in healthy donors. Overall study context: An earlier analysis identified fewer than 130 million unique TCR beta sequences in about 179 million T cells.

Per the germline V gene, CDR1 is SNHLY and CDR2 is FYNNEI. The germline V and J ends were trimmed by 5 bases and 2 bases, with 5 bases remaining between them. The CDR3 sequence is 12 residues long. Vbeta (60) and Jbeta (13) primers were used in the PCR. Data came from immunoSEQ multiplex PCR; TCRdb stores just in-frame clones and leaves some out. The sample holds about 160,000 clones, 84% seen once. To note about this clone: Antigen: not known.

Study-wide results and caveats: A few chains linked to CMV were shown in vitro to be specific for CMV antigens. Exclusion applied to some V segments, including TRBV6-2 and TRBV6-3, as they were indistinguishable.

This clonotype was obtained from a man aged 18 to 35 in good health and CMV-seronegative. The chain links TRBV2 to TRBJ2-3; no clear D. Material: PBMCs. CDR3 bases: TGTGCCAGCAGTCAGAACACAGATACGCAGTATTTT. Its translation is CASSQNTDTQYF.